The next 19 T cell receptor beta chains were all read from a single sample in a study of blood T cell repertoires in COVID-19 (dated by TCRdb to 2020 to 2021). The library was generated by the immunoSEQ multiplex PCR assay. In TCRdb, the immuneACCESS table is reduced to in-frame sequences with V and J assigned. These tables do not hold every clone; where another copy was compared, an unresolved V gene accounts for under half, and the others remain unexplained. This sample has over 45,000 clones in its table, and about nine tenths of those were observed once. Around 6.5% of the sample goes to the ten largest clones. Input material: peripheral blood. Receptor source: a man aged 45-65 years with active COVID-19.

This chain links TRBV5-6 with TRBJ2-5; TRBD1 agrees at 7 bases. The length of the CDR3 is 14 residues. Germline CDR1 and CDR2: SGHDT and YYEEEE. V lost 0 bases and J lost 7; bases outside the gene matches: 6. The CDR3, as DNA: TGTGCCAGCAGCTTGGGGACAGGACTCTTGACCCAGTACTTC. Amino acids: CASSLGTGLLTQYF. Complete variable domain (other parts from reference TRBV5-6 and TRBJ2-5): DAGVTQSPTHLIKTRGQQVTLRCSPKSGHDTVSWYQQALGQGPQFIFQYYEEEERQRGNFPDRFSGHQFPNYSSELNVNALLLGDSALYLCASSLGTGLLTQYFGPGTRLLVL.

This rearrangement joins TRBV12-3 or TRBV12-4 to TRBJ2-7; D is ambiguous. V lost 2 bases and J 5 bases, leaving 7 bases between the germline ends. The CDR3 runs 12 residues. DNA for the CDR3: TGTGCCAGCAGTTTACTCCCCCACGAGCAGTACTTC. Translated, it gives CASSLLPHEQYF.

Worth noting for this clone: Its ends do not fully match the called genes, so a read error is possible. V gene TRBV4-2 combines with J gene TRBJ1-5; D unresolved. Germline V CDR1 and CDR2: LGHNA, YNFKEQ. CDR3 length: 14 amino acids. CDR3 sequence (DNA): TGTGCCAGCAGCCAAGAGCTTCTTCCACAGCTCCAGCATTTT. Translated, it gives CASSQELLPQLQHF.

J is TRBJ2-7 and V is TRBV2; 8 bases align to TRBD1. The V segment lost 4 bases and the J segment 6 bases; nucleotides outside the gene matches: 11. The CDR3 covers 15 residues. CDR1 and CDR2 (germline): SNHLY, FYNNEI. The CDR3, as DNA: TGTGCCAGCAGTGCTTGGACAGGGTTGGGCGGCGAGCAGTACTTC. It encodes CASSAWTGLGGEQYF.

Relative to its sample, this clone is medium-sized. The rearrangement links TRBV5-1 to TRBJ1-1; possibly TRBD1 for D (6 bases). Trimming took 5 bases from V and 5 from J, leaving 13 bases between them. The length of the CDR3 is 13 residues. From germline, CDR1 is SGHRS and CDR2 YFSETQ. The CDR3 sequence: CASRQGVGTEAFF. The CDR3 DNA reads TGCGCCAGCAGACAGGGCGTAGGAACTGAAGCTTTCTTT. The variable domain in full, with the rest retrieved from reference TRBV5-1 and TRBJ1-1, is KAGVTQTPRYLIKTRGQQVTLSCSPISGHRSVSWYQQTPGQGLQFLFEYFSETQRNKGNFPGRFSGRQFSNSRSEMNVSTLELGDSALYLCASRQGVGTEAFFGQGTRLTVV.

This clone was detected only a few times. The CDR3 loop reads CAWRLAGGGTKNIQYF. CDR3 nucleotides: TGTGCCTGGAGGCTAGCGGGAGGGGGAACCAAAAACATTCAGTACTTC. The genes are TRBV30 and TRBJ2-4; 12 bases map to TRBD2. V was pared by 3 bases and J by 2 bases, with 5 bases of the junction left unmatched. CDR3 length: 16 amino acids. Per germline, CDR1 GTSNPN and CDR2 SVGIG (reference sequence).

For this clone: The same CDR3 also results from other DNA sequences found in this sample. V is TRBV5-6 and J is TRBJ1-3; TRBD1 is a possible D gene (5 bases). V shed 1 base and J shed 0 bases, with 17 bases lying between them. The germline gives CDR1 SGHDT, CDR2 YYEEEE. The CDR3 spans 18 residues. CDR3 bases: TGTGCCAGCAGCTTGTATCGATACGGGGGTGGCTCTGGAAACACCATATATTTT. It codes for CASSLYRYGGGSGNTIYF.

This clone turned up a few times. The chain carries TRBV7-2 and TRBJ1-6; TRBD1 is a possible D gene (5 bases). The V end lost 4 bases, the J end lost 7 bases, and 11 bases lay between the germline ends. The CDR3 extends over 14 amino acids. CDR1 and CDR2 (germline): SGHTA, FQGNSA. The CDR3 region is CASSSTVPNSPLHF. The CDR3 coding sequence is TGTGCCAGCAGCTCGACAGTGCCCAATTCACCCCTCCACTTT.

In this sample, this clone turned up once. The V and J genes are TRBV12-3 or TRBV12-4 and TRBJ1-5; D possibly corresponds to TRBD1 (6 bases). Trimming stripped 6 bases from V and 2 bases from J, with 8 bases between. The CDR3 is 13 residues long. The DNA for the CDR3 is TGTGCCAGCAGAGGGGGGGGCAATCAGCCCCAGCATTTT. This codes for CASRGGGNQPQHF.

The sample holds a few counts of this clone. V usage is TRBV15 and J usage is TRBJ1-2; 7 positions match TRBD1. The CDR3 runs 14 residues. Germline-derived CDR1 and CDR2 are LNHNV and YYDKDF (reference sequence). The V gene end was trimmed by 4 bases and the J gene end by 0 bases; junction bases not matched to a gene: 2. CDR3 in DNA: TGTGCCACCAGCATTGGACAGGCTAACTATGGCTACACCTTC. Its protein is CATSIGQANYGYTF.

The chain links TRBV6-2 or TRBV6-3 to TRBJ2-3; possibly TRBD2 for D (6 bases). This CDR3 is built from 19 residues. Trimming took 6 bases from V and 4 from J, leaving 29 bases between them. CDR1 is MNHEY, CDR2 SVGEGT, per germline. Here the CDR3 reads CASSPYGRSRDSGADTQYF. The CDR3, as DNA: TGTGCCAGCAGCCCCTATGGGCGAAGCCGGGACTCGGGGGCAGATACGCAGTATTTT.

V and J are TRBV7-2 and TRBJ1-5; 7 nucleotides align to TRBD1. The CDR3 consists of 14 residues. V dropped 5 bases and J dropped 3; count of bases not matched to a gene: 4. Germline V gives CDR1 SGHTA, CDR2 FQGNSA. The CDR3 nucleotides read TGTGCCAGCAGCAGACAGGGATCCAATCAGCCCCAGCATTTT. Its translation is CASSRQGSNQPQHF.

J is TRBJ2-7 and V is TRBV7-7, with 8 bases lining up with TRBD1. CDR3 length: 15 residues. CDR1 is SSHAT, CDR2 FNYEAQ, per germline (reference sequence). With V trimmed by 3 bases and J by 0 bases, 4 bases remained unmatched. DNA for the CDR3: TGTGCCAGCAGCTTCGACAGGGGAAGCTCCTACGAGCAGTACTTC. Protein sequence: CASSFDRGSSYEQYF.

The chain is built from TRBV9 and TRBJ2-1, with D perhaps TRBD1 (6 bases). CDR3 length: 14 residues. With 0 bases removed from V and 7 bases from J, the gap between germline ends came to 11 bases. The germline gives CDR1 SGDLS, CDR2 YYNGEE. In DNA, the CDR3 is TGTGCCAGCAGCGTAGGAGGAGGACAGAATGAGCAGTTCTTC. It encodes CASSVGGGQNEQFF.

The gene calls are TRBV4-1 and TRBJ2-7, with D perhaps matching TRBD2 (6 bases). V was trimmed by 1 base and J by 2 bases, leaving 15 bases between them. The V gene's germline CDR1 is MGHRA and CDR2 YSYEKL. This CDR3 comprises 16 residues. DNA of the CDR3: TGCGCCAGCAGCCAAGGTCATCAGCGGGCGACCTACGAGCAGTACTTC. Amino acid sequence: CASSQGHQRATYEQYF.

The chain carries TRBV6-5 and TRBJ2-2, with no clear D. Trimming removed 11 bases at V and 0 bases at J, with 16 bases between. The length of the CDR3 is 15 residues. The germline gives CDR1 MNHEY, CDR2 SVGAGI. The CDR3 DNA reads TGTGCCCGCAATTACCTGACTTCGAACACCGGGGAGCTGTTTTTT. Its protein product is CARNYLTSNTGELFF.

The sample holds one count of this clone. V usage is TRBV4-3 and J usage is TRBJ2-3, with 10 bases that match TRBD2. V lost 1 base, J lost 2 bases, and 6 bases stayed unmatched. Germline CDR1 LGHNA, CDR2 YSLEER. This CDR3 is 17 amino acids long. The CDR3 DNA is TGCGCCAGCAGCCAAGGGTCTAGCGGGGGCCTCACAGATACGCAGTATTTT. It is translated as CASSQGSSGGLTDTQYF.

The V gene is TRBV11-2, the J gene TRBJ1-4, with TRBD1 matching 12 bases. V trimming: 5 bases; J trimming: 6 bases; junction bases outside the gene matches: 7. CDR3 length: 16 residues. Germline CDR1 and CDR2: SGHAT and FQNNGV. CDR3 loop: CASSPYGTGGHEKLFF. The CDR3, as DNA: TGTGCCAGCAGCCCCTACGGGACAGGGGGCCATGAAAAACTGTTTTTT.

This clone appeared a single time. The gene calls are TRBV25-1 and TRBJ2-5; perhaps TRBD2 as D (6 bases). CDR1 and CDR2 from the germline V gene are MGHDK and SYGVNS. CDR3 length equals 15 residues. V was pared by 1 base and J by 5 bases, with 14 bases between. In DNA, the CDR3 is TGTGCCAGCAGTGAATCTCAGACTAGTTCTGAGACCCAGTACTTC. Translated: CASSESQTSSETQYF.